The 31 T cell receptor beta chains reported below all come from one sample, sequenced in a study of cytomegalovirus exposure and HLA in healthy donors. The table came from immunoSEQ multiplex PCR; TCRdb's copy has only in-frame clones and leaves some out. Of about 280,000 clones in the sample, roughly 90% are singletons; the top ten hold about 0.85%. Source material: PBMCs. The source of these receptors is a woman younger than 30 in good health and CMV-seronegative.

The V call is TRBV2, the J call TRBJ1-3; the D gene is possibly TRBD1 (5 bases). Deletions cut 5 bases from V and 3 bases from J, with 11 bases between. From germline, CDR1 is SNHLY and CDR2 FYNNEI. The CDR3 totals 14 residues. In nucleotides, the CDR3 is TGTGCCAGCAGTTTATCAGGGATTGGAAACACCATATATTTT. This gives the protein CASSLSGIGNTIYF.

This chain uses TRBV9 with TRBJ2-3, with TRBD2 matching 11 bases. The CDR3 is made up of 18 amino acids. V was clipped by 2 bases and J by 1 base; unmatched bases: 9. Looked up from germline, CDR1 is SGDLS and CDR2 is YYNGEE. In nucleotides, the CDR3 is TGTGCCAGCAGCGTCAGGTCTAGCGGGAGGCGGGGCACAGATACGCAGTATTTT. This gives the protein CASSVRSSGRRGTDTQYF.

The genes are TRBV27 and TRBJ2-7, with 10 bases aligning to TRBD2. The CDR3 length is 13 residues. CDR1 is MNHEY and CDR2 is SMNVEV in the germline V gene (reference sequence). V was pared by 3 bases and J by 9 bases, with 5 bases of the junction left unmatched. The CDR3 nucleotides read TGTGCCAGCAGTTTTGCTAGCGGGAGTGTGCAGTACTTC. This gives the protein CASSFASGSVQYF.

The chain has TRBV5-4 and TRBJ2-1; 9 positions agree with TRBD2. Trimming at V came to 0 bases and at J to 5 bases, leaving 3 bases not matched to a gene. In germline, CDR1 is SGHNT, CDR2 YYREEE (reference sequence). The CDR3 runs 15 residues. CDR3 sequence: CASSLVAGEDNEQFF. The CDR3 DNA sequence: TGTGCCAGCAGCTTGGTAGCGGGAGAGGACAATGAGCAGTTCTTC.

This clone was detected only once. The chain links TRBV15 to TRBJ1-2, with 7 nucleotides matching TRBD1. Germline CDR1 reads LNHNV; CDR2 reads YYDKDF (reference sequence). This CDR3 comprises 17 residues. V lost 8 bases and J lost 5; bases outside the gene matches: 20. The CDR3 DNA follows: TGTGCCACCGCGGGGGGACAGCCCATCCCCTATCCATATGGCTACACCTTC. This codes for CATAGGQPIPYPYGYTF.

The V and J genes are TRBV28 and TRBJ2-7; TRBD1 is a possible D gene (6 bases). Per the germline V gene, CDR1 is MDHEN and CDR2 is SYDVKM. V was pared by 5 bases and J by 2 bases, with 19 bases between. This CDR3 is built from 16 residues. CDR3 nucleotide sequence: TGTGCCAGCAGTCTTCCGAGGGGGTCAAATACCTACGAGCAGTACTTC. It specifies CASSLPRGSNTYEQYF.

The J gene is TRBJ2-7, the V gene TRBV7-9, with D perhaps matching TRBD2 (6 bases). Germline V gene lookup returns CDR1 SEHNR and CDR2 FQNEAQ (reference sequence). The ends were cut back, 7 bases at V and 1 base at J, with 23 bases in the middle. The CDR3 is 17 amino acids. The CDR3 nucleotides are TGTGCCAGCACAACCACGGCTGGAGGGGTTCCGTCCTACGAGCAGTACTTC. It translates to CASTTTAGGVPSYEQYF.

The J gene is TRBJ1-4, the V gene TRBV5-8, with TRBD1 identical over 8 bases. V dropped 0 bases and J dropped 2; count of bases not matched to a gene: 3. The CDR3 contains 16 residues. CDR1 SGHTS and CDR2 YDEGEE come from the germline V gene. The DNA of the CDR3 is TGTGCCAGCAGCTTGGGGACAGGGCTCACTAATGAAAAACTGTTTTTT. It codes for CASSLGTGLTNEKLFF.

The rearrangement links TRBV4-1 to TRBJ2-5, with TRBD2 as a possible D gene (7 bases). The length of the CDR3 is 15 residues. Germline-derived CDR1 and CDR2 are MGHRA and YSYEKL. Trimming pared 3 bases from V and 1 base from J, leaving 12 bases between. CDR3 DNA sequence: TGCGCCAGCAGCCATGGCGGGGGCTCCCAAGAGACCCAGTACTTC. Residues: CASSHGGGSQETQYF.

This rearrangement joins TRBV28 to TRBJ1-2; 7 bases line up with TRBD1. Germline CDR1 reads MDHEN; CDR2 reads SYDVKM. This CDR3 spans 15 amino acids. Unmatched junction bases numbered 12, after V lost 6 bases and J lost 5 bases. In DNA, the CDR3 is TGTGCCAGCAGCTTCTCGGGCCAGGGGGATTATGGCTACACCTTC. This encodes CASSFSGQGDYGYTF.

This chain uses TRBV2 with TRBJ2-7; TRBD1 matches at 8 bases. The trim removed 6 bases at V and 4 bases at J, leaving 5 bases unmatched. Germline values: CDR1 SNHLY, CDR2 FYNNEI. This CDR3 is 13 amino acids long. CDR3 nucleotide sequence: TGTGCCAGCAGCCGGGACAGGATTTACGAGCAGTACTTC. Its protein is CASSRDRIYEQYF.

This sequence joins TRBV28 and TRBJ1-5; perhaps TRBD1 as D (5 bases). This CDR3 spans 15 amino acids. V lost 8 bases to trimming and J lost 4 bases, with 18 bases between them. Per the germline V gene, CDR1 is MDHEN and CDR2 is SYDVKM. The CDR3 here is CASVLGGTLNQPQHF. The CDR3 nucleotides read TGTGCCAGCGTACTGGGGGGGACCCTTAATCAGCCCCAGCATTTT. The full variable domain, with the rest looked up from reference TRBV28 and TRBJ1-5, is DVKVTQSSRYLVKRTGEKVFLECVQDMDHENMFWYRQDPGLGLRLIYFSYDVKMKEKGDIPEGYSVSREKKERFSLILESASTNQTSMYLCASVLGGTLNQPQHFGDGTRLSIL.

The V and J genes are TRBV18 and TRBJ1-3; D is unresolved. Trimming pared 3 bases from V and 4 bases from J, leaving 7 bases between. The CDR3 length is 13 residues. Germline V gene data show CDR1 as KGHSH and CDR2 as LQKENI. CDR3 region: CASSPSQGNTIYF. The CDR3 nucleotides read TGTGCCAGCTCACCCTCCCAGGGAAACACCATATATTTT.

The chain employs TRBV5-1 and TRBJ2-2; 12 positions agree with TRBD2. V gave up 2 bases and J gave up 5 bases; unmatched junction bases: 1. CDR3 size: 15 residues. The germline V gene has CDR1 SGHRS and CDR2 YFSETQ. CDR3 in amino acids: CASSLLAGGTGELFF. CDR3 nucleotide sequence: TGCGCCAGCAGCTTACTAGCGGGAGGAACCGGGGAGCTGTTTTTT.

This sequence joins TRBV5-6 and TRBJ2-2; 9 positions agree with TRBD1. The length of the CDR3 is 16 residues. CDR1 and CDR2 from the germline V gene are SGHDT and YYEEEE. V dropped 4 bases and J dropped 2; count of bases not matched to a gene: 6. This CDR3 reads CASSVPGQGNTGELFF. CDR3 nucleotides: TGTGCCAGCAGCGTCCCGGGACAGGGCAACACCGGGGAGCTGTTTTTT. Combining the CDR3 with reference TRBV5-6 and TRBJ2-2 gives the whole variable domain DAGVTQSPTHLIKTRGQQVTLRCSPKSGHDTVSWYQQALGQGPQFIFQYYEEEERQRGNFPDRFSGHQFPNYSSELNVNALLLGDSALYLCASSVPGQGNTGELFFGEGSRLTVL.

The chain uses TRBV2 and TRBJ2-5; 8 bases are shared with TRBD1. CDR3 size: 13 residues. V lost 8 bases and J lost 5; bases outside the gene matches: 7. The V gene's germline CDR1 is SNHLY and CDR2 FYNNEI. The CDR3 sequence is CASYRQGKETQYF. The CDR3 bases are TGTGCCAGCTACAGACAGGGGAAGGAGACCCAGTACTTC.

This clone was seen only once. The V and J genes are TRBV27 and TRBJ2-7; 8 bases line up with TRBD1. This CDR3 spans 15 amino acids. CDR1 is MNHEY and CDR2 is SMNVEV in the germline V gene (reference sequence). V lost 3 bases and J lost 3; bases outside the gene matches: 7. CDR3: CASSFGGQEHYEQYF. For the CDR3, the DNA is TGTGCCAGCAGTTTTGGGGGACAGGAACACTACGAGCAGTACTTC.

The V and J genes are TRBV11-1 and TRBJ2-5; D uncertain. CDR1 is SGHAT, CDR2 FQDESV, per germline (reference sequence). The CDR3 has 11 amino acids. V was clipped by 6 bases and J by 5 bases, with 7 bases between them. The CDR3 nucleotides read TGTGCCAGCAGACTCGGGGAGACCCAGTACTTC. Translating it yields CASRLGETQYF.

J is TRBJ2-3 and V is TRBV7-8; 9 nucleotides line up with TRBD2. The CDR3 covers 20 residues. CDR1 is SGHVS, CDR2 FQNEAQ, per germline. V trimming: 1 base; J trimming: 4 bases; junction bases outside the gene matches: 18. CDR3 bases: TGTGCCAGCAGCTTAGTCTCCCGACTAGCGGAACCCCCTGGGGCAGATACGCAGTATTTT. Amino acids: CASSLVSRLAEPPGADTQYF.

The chain recombines TRBV15 with TRBJ1-5, with D possibly TRBD1 on 6 matching bases. CDR3 length: 17 amino acids. Germline V gene sequence: CDR1 LNHNV, CDR2 YYDKDF (reference sequence). V lost 2 bases and J lost 0, with 14 bases in between. CDR3 in amino acids: CATSRRSDSYSNQPQHF. Here the CDR3 DNA reads TGTGCCACCAGCAGAAGATCGGACAGTTATAGCAATCAGCCCCAGCATTTT.

A word on this clone: The same CDR3 is also encoded by other DNA sequences in this sample. The chain is built from TRBV28 and TRBJ1-5; D might be TRBD1 (6 bases). Germline loops: CDR1 MDHEN, CDR2 SYDVKM. Trimming cost V 4 bases and J 6 bases, with 7 bases left between them. The CDR3 extends over 12 amino acids. CDR3: CASSSRGQPQHF. DNA of the CDR3: TGTGCCAGCAGTTCCAGGGGTCAGCCCCAGCATTTT.

The chain has TRBV10-2 and TRBJ2-5, with 9 bases fitting TRBD2. The V gene end was trimmed by 4 bases and the J gene end by 1 base; junction bases not matched to a gene: 4. The CDR3 has 15 amino acids. Germline loops: CDR1 WSHSY, CDR2 SAAADI. CDR3 residues: CASSVGTSSQETQYF. CDR3 nucleotides: TGCGCCAGCAGTGTCGGGACTAGCAGCCAAGAGACCCAGTACTTC.

For the CDR3, the DNA is TGTGCCAGCAGCTTAGCTCCCCGTTCGTGGGCCCCCACTGAAGCTTTCTTT. It is translated as CASSLAPRSWAPTEAFF. V is TRBV11-2 and J is TRBJ1-1, with unresolved D. Germline values: CDR1 SGHAT, CDR2 FQNNGV. The CDR3 spans 17 residues. The germline V and J ends were trimmed by 1 base and 4 bases, with 19 bases remaining between them.

On this clone: This CDR3 is also generated by other DNA sequences in the sample. The rearrangement links TRBV5-1 to TRBJ2-7; tentatively, D is TRBD2 (6 bases). Germline loops: CDR1 SGHRS, CDR2 YFSETQ. This CDR3 contains 14 residues. V lost 4 bases and J lost 0, with 11 bases in between. The chain's CDR3 is CASSPGTLSYEQYF. As DNA, the CDR3 is TGCGCCAGCAGCCCCGGGACTCTCTCCTACGAGCAGTACTTC.

The V gene is TRBV11-2, the J gene TRBJ2-1; D may be TRBD1 (6 bases). The CDR3 extends over 15 amino acids. V lost 1 base to trimming and J lost 8 bases, with 15 bases between them. Germline V gene data show CDR1 as SGHAT and CDR2 as FQNNGV. The CDR3 reads CASSLAWQGIHEQFF. The CDR3 nucleotides read TGTGCCAGCAGCTTAGCATGGCAGGGGATCCATGAGCAGTTCTTC.

The V and J genes are TRBV28 and TRBJ2-7, with D possibly being TRBD1 (6 bases). Germline V lookup: CDR1 MDHEN, CDR2 SYDVKM. The CDR3 runs 12 residues. V dropped 10 bases and J dropped 5 bases, with 15 bases sitting between them. CDR3 DNA sequence: TGTGCCACCCAACACAGGGTCCACGAGCAGTACTTC. Translation: CATQHRVHEQYF.

J is TRBJ2-5 and V is TRBV7-3; 7 bases are a match to TRBD1. V trimming: 2 bases; J trimming: 7 bases; junction bases outside the gene matches: 4. The CDR3 is 13 amino acids. Looked up from germline, CDR1 is SGHTA and CDR2 is FQGTGA. The DNA for the CDR3 is TGTGCCAGCAGCTTAGGACAGGACGGGACCCAGTACTTC. Its translation is CASSLGQDGTQYF.

Written as DNA, the CDR3 is TGTGCCAGCAGTAGGGACAGGGCCAATTCACCCCTCCACTTT. This translates into CASSRDRANSPLHF. V usage is TRBV25-1 and J usage is TRBJ1-6; 9 bases line up with TRBD1. Germline CDR1 reads MGHDK; CDR2 reads SYGVNS. The CDR3 extends over 14 amino acids. With V trimmed by 5 bases and J by 7 bases, 3 bases remained unmatched.

This chain joins TRBV4-1 and TRBJ1-2; TRBD1 matches at 7 bases. Trimming took 5 bases from V and 1 from J; bases not matched to a gene: 7. The CDR3 runs 15 residues. Germline V gene lookup returns CDR1 MGHRA and CDR2 YSYEKL. This chain's CDR3 is CASSSSGQYNYGYTF. The CDR3 coding sequence is TGCGCCAGCAGCTCCTCGGGACAGTATAACTATGGCTACACCTTC.

Here the CDR3 reads CASSFGEYGYTF. CDR3 DNA sequence: TGTGCCAGCAGTTTCGGGGAATATGGCTACACCTTC. The chain carries TRBV28 and TRBJ1-2, with D unclear. Germline-derived CDR1 and CDR2 are MDHEN and SYDVKM. The CDR3 loop spans 12 amino acids. V was shortened by 3 bases and J by 5 bases, with 7 bases between the two germline ends.

In this sample, this clone turned up a few times. The chain recombines TRBV7-3 with TRBJ1-2; 8 bases are shared with TRBD1. CDR3 length: 13 amino acids. Trimming cost V 4 bases and J 4 bases; bases outside gene matches: 2. From germline, CDR1 is SGHTA and CDR2 FQGTGA. The CDR3 sequence: CASSSGQGYGYTF. The CDR3 DNA follows: TGTGCCAGCAGCTCCGGACAGGGCTATGGCTACACCTTC.